This T cell receptor beta chain was documented in a study of radiation and T cells in renal cell carcinoma. Study-wide findings and caveats: Pretreatment tumor biopsies were lacking, so baseline clonotypes are unknown.

The time point was: blood 4 weeks post-SBRT, at nephrectomy. The treatment here: 15 Gy SBRT to primary tumor, nephrectomy 4 weeks later. Blood was sampled at baseline, 2 weeks and 4 weeks after SBRT. Clear cell pathology was present in this patient's renal cell carcinoma. CDR3 length: 14 residues. The germline CDR1 and CDR2 sequences are SGHRS and YFSETQ. V was shortened by 3 bases and J by 2 bases, with 12 bases between the two germline ends. As concerns this clone: The target antigen is unknown.

The method was immunoSEQ multiplex PCR; TCRdb's version includes in-frame clones alone and lacks a portion of them. The table includes 150,000 to 200,000 clones, 88% detected once. The receptor comes from a woman in her fifties or sixties with renal cell carcinoma. The V and J genes are TRBV5-1 and TRBJ2-7; D unresolved. The source material was blood, sampled from a patient whose treatment included radiotherapy and nephrectomy. The DNA for the CDR3 is TGCGCCAGCAGCTCCCTACAGAAACCCTACGAGCAGTACTTC. Amino acid sequence: CASSSLQKPYEQYF.